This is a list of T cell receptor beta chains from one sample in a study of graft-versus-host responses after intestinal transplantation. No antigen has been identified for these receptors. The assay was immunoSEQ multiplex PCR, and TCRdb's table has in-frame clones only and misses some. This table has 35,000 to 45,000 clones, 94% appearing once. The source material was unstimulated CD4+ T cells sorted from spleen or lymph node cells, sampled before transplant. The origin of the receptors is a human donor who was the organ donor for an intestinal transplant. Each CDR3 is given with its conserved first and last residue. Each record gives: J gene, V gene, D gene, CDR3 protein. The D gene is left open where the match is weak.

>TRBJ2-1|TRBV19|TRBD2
CASSIRGGSYNEQFF
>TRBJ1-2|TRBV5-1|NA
CASRGLDRSYGYTF
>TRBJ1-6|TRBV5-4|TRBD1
CASRTGTDNSPLHF
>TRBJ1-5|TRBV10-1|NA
CASSPGAGQPQHF
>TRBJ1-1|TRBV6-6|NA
CASSRGSGVKNTEAFF
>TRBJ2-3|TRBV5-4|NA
CASSLIATDTQYF
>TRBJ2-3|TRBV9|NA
CASSVEVAGATDTQYF
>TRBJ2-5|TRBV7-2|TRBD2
CASSLGSGGAIQETQYF
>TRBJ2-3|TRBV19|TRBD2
CASRPLAGGPRTQYF
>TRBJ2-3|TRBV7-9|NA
CASSSSTDTQYF
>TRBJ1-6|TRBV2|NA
CASSGRTILSRSPLHF
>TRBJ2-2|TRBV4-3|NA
CASSQETGTGELFF
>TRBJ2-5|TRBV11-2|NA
CASGTGGAGTQYF
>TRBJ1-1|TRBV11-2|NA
CASSLGGTPTEAFF
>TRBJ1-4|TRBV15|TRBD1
CATSRVQGRFNEKLFF
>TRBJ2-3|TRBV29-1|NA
CSVRGRMADTQYF
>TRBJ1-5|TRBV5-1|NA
CASSLDPGNQPQHF
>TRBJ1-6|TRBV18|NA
CASSPVMGSYNSPLHF
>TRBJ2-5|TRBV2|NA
CASSGDGQETQYF
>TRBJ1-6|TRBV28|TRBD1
CASSLPDRASYNSPLHF
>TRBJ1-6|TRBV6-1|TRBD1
CATTRDSYNSPLHF
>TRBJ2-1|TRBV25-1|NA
CASGHGDSYNEQFF
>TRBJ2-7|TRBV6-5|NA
CASSRTGNYEQYF
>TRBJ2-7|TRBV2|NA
CASSDWGDYEQYF
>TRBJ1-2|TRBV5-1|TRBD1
CASSRQGGNGYTF
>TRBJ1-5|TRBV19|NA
CASSIAGQPQHF
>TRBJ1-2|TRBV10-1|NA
CAIFQGNYGYTF
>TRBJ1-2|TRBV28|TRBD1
CASSDIQGGGYTF
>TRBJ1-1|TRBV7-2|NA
CASKRVTGGAGEAFF
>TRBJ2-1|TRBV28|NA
CASSFNRGGYNEQFF
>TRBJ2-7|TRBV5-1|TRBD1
CASGLQGNYEQYF
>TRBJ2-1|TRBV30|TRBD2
CAWPPLRGVLSSYNEQFF
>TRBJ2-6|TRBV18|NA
CASSPPWGKAGANVLTF
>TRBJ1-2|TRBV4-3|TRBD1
CASSQHVGGTGSPANYGYTF
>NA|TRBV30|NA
CAWSRNRESRPQYF
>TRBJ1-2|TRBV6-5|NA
CASSEAAGYGYTF